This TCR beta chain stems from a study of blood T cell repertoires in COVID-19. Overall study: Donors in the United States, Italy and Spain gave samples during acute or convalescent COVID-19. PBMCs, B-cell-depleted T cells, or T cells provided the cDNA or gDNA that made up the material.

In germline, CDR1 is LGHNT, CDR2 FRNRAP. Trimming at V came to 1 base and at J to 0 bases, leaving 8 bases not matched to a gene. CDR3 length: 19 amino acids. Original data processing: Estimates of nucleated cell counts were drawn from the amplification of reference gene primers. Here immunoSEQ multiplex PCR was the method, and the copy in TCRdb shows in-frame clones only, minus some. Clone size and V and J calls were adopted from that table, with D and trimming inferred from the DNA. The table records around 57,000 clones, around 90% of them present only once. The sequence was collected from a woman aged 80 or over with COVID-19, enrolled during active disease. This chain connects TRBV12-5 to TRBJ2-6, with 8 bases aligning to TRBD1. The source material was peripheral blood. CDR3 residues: CASGLAAGTGVSGANVLTF. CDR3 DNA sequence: TGTGCTAGTGGTTTGGCTGCCGGGACAGGAGTCTCTGGGGCCAACGTCCTGACTTTC.